A single sample gave rise to the 30 T cell receptor beta chains below, sequenced in a study of OX40 agonist ivuxolimab in advanced cancers. This table comes from immunoSEQ multiplex PCR, and its TCRdb copy is limited to in-frame clones, with some not included. This table holds fewer than 75,000 clones, 80% found once. The input for sequencing was CD4+ or CD8+ T cells sorted from blood, taken in a trial of the OX40 agonist ivuxolimab. These receptors all come from an adult with an advanced solid tumor such as melanoma, head and neck, liver or kidney cancer.

The chain employs TRBV6-6 and TRBJ2-3; weak D call: TRBD1 (6 bases). This CDR3 has 15 amino acids. Deletions cut 1 base from V and 2 bases from J, with 10 bases between. Germline CDR1 MNHNY, CDR2 SVGAGI (reference sequence). CDR3 amino acids: CASSYWPGATDTQYF. The CDR3 region has the DNA TGTGCCAGCAGTTACTGGCCAGGGGCCACAGATACGCAGTATTTT.

This chain joins TRBV29-1 and TRBJ1-2; the D is unclear. Trimming shortened V by 4 bases and J by 4 bases, and 10 bases separated the two germline ends. The V gene's germline CDR1 is SQVTM and CDR2 ANQGSEA. This CDR3 is 12 amino acids long. CDR3 loop: CSVAGVGYGYTF. DNA of the CDR3: TGCAGCGTTGCTGGGGTCGGCTATGGCTACACCTTC.

This clone was seen just once. The chain has TRBV5-4 and TRBJ2-3, with D perhaps matching TRBD1 or TRBD2 (5 bases each). The CDR3 length is 15 residues. V was pared by 0 bases and J by 5 bases, with 13 bases between. Germline values: CDR1 SGHNT, CDR2 YYREEE (reference sequence). The DNA of the CDR3 is TGTGCCAGCAGCTTGGATCTAGGGGCGGGAGATACGCAGTATTTT. Encoded protein: CASSLDLGAGDTQYF.

This sequence joins TRBV30 and TRBJ2-6; no reliable D call. The germline V and J ends were trimmed by 0 bases and 0 bases, with 6 bases remaining between them. The length of the CDR3 is 15 residues. Germline values: CDR1 GTSNPN, CDR2 SVGIG (reference sequence). The CDR3 region has the DNA TGTGCCTGGAGTGTAGGGCTCTCTGGGGCCAACGTCCTGACTTTC. Translating it yields CAWSVGLSGANVLTF.

The chain carries TRBV18 and TRBJ1-1; no clear D. Per the germline V gene, CDR1 is KGHSH and CDR2 is LQKENI. This CDR3 contains 13 residues. V lost 0 bases, J lost 4 bases, and 6 bases lay in between. Here the CDR3 reads CASSPPSVTEAFF. DNA of the CDR3: TGTGCCAGCTCACCACCTTCGGTCACTGAAGCTTTCTTT.

In its sample, this clone was seen once. V gene TRBV6-4 combines with J gene TRBJ1-2, with TRBD1 matching over 8 bases. Trimming at V came to 8 bases and at J to 0 bases, leaving 5 bases not matched to a gene. Germline-derived CDR1 and CDR2 are MRHNA and SNTAGT. The CDR3 is made up of 14 amino acids. CDR3 DNA sequence: TGTGCCAGCTCTCCGGGACAGGCTAACTATGGCTACACCTTC. Protein: CASSPGQANYGYTF.

The chain has TRBV2 and TRBJ2-4, with D perhaps matching TRBD1 (6 bases). Germline assignment: CDR1 SNHLY and CDR2 FYNNEI. The CDR3 sequence is 13 residues long. V was shortened by 5 bases and J by 7 bases, with 12 bases between the two germline ends. The CDR3 loop reads CASSTTGSNIQYF. The CDR3, as DNA: TGTGCCAGCAGTACTACAGGGTCGAACATTCAGTACTTC.

The chain combines TRBV27 with TRBJ2-5; tentative D call: TRBD2 (5 bases). The CDR3 totals 14 residues. Germline lookup yields CDR1 MNHEY and CDR2 SMNVEV (reference sequence). The V and J ends lost 2 bases and 4 bases respectively, with 11 bases between them. The CDR3 coding sequence is TGTGCCAGCAGTTTAAGCGGTTTTGGAGAGACCCAGTACTTC. Its translation: CASSLSGFGETQYF.

This clone was seen only once. The chain has TRBV30 and TRBJ2-7; D is perhaps TRBD1 (5 bases). The CDR3 loop spans 13 amino acids. With 2 bases removed from V and 3 bases from J, the gap between germline ends came to 11 bases. Germline V gene lookup returns CDR1 GTSNPN and CDR2 SVGIG (reference sequence). The CDR3, as DNA: TGTGCCTGGAGTAAGGACATGAGCTACGAGCAGTACTTC. Its translation is CAWSKDMSYEQYF.

This chain links TRBV23-1 with TRBJ1-6; no definite D call. TRBV23-1 is known as an ORF, though its function is uncertain. This CDR3 is 13 amino acids long. V was trimmed by 3 bases and J by 7 bases, leaving 7 bases between them. CDR3 coding DNA: TGCGCCAGCAGTCATGGCCGGAATTCACCCCTCCACTTT. Its translation: CASSHGRNSPLHF.

The rearrangement links TRBV15 to TRBJ1-1; D call uncertain. This CDR3 is built from 13 residues. Germline loops: CDR1 LNHNV, CDR2 YYDKDF (reference sequence). The V end was cut by 1 base, the J end by 6 bases, with 9 bases between. The CDR3 DNA sequence: TGTGCCACCAGCAGAGTAGGGCAGGCTGAAGCTTTCTTT. Protein sequence: CATSRVGQAEAFF.

The chain has TRBV7-8 and TRBJ2-5; maybe TRBD2 (5 bases). This CDR3 has 13 amino acids. Trimming removed 5 bases at V and 5 bases at J, with 12 bases between. Germline CDR1 and CDR2: SGHVS and FQNEAQ. DNA for the CDR3: TGTGCCAGCAGCCCGAGGGAAGAGGAGACCCAGTACTTC. It yields the protein CASSPREEETQYF.

About this clone: Other nucleotide sequences in the sample specify the same CDR3. The chain links TRBV4-3 to TRBJ1-1; D might be TRBD1 (5 bases). CDR3 length equals 13 residues. Germline assignment: CDR1 LGHNA and CDR2 YSLEER. The ends were cut back, 4 bases at V and 5 bases at J, with 11 bases in the middle. As DNA, the CDR3 is TGCGCCAGCAGCCCCCTGGGGGGGACTGAAGCTTTCTTT. Its protein product is CASSPLGGTEAFF.

This clone has only one observation. The gene calls are TRBV25-1 and TRBJ2-2; D possibly uses TRBD1 or TRBD2 (5 bases each). Deletions cut 4 bases from V and 2 bases from J, with 11 bases between. This CDR3 is 15 amino acids long. Looked up from germline, CDR1 is MGHDK and CDR2 is SYGVNS. Written as DNA, the CDR3 is TGTGCCAGCAGTGTTGCCGGGGCTAACACCGGGGAGCTGTTTTTT. Protein product: CASSVAGANTGELFF.

V gene TRBV2 combines with J gene TRBJ2-1, with 12 nucleotides matching TRBD1. The germline gives CDR1 SNHLY, CDR2 FYNNEI. There are 16 residues in the CDR3. Unmatched junction bases numbered 11, after V lost 6 bases and J lost 8 bases. CDR3 in DNA: TGTGCCAGCAGCTGGACCGGGACAGGGGGCTATGATGAGCAGTTCTTC. Encoded protein: CASSWTGTGGYDEQFF. Full variable domain (outside the CDR3, taken from reference TRBV2 and TRBJ2-1): EPEVTQTPSHQVTQMGQEVILRCVPISNHLYFYWYRQILGQKVEFLVSFYNNEISEKSEIFDDQFSVERPDGSNFTLKIRSTKLEDSAMYFCASSWTGTGGYDEQFFGPGTRLTVL.

The table lists this clone with a few counts. The J gene is TRBJ1-4, the V gene TRBV6-1; TRBD1 is a possible D gene (5 bases). CDR1 MNHNS and CDR2 SASEGT come from the germline V gene. Trimming took off 4 bases at V and 3 bases at J, with 12 bases between the two ends. The CDR3 is 15 residues long. CDR3 sequence (DNA): TGTGCCAGCAGTGTTTTGAGACAGCCTAATGAAAAACTGTTTTTT. It translates to CASSVLRQPNEKLFF.

The V call is TRBV7-9, the J call TRBJ1-2, with TRBD1 matching over 8 bases. The J segment lost 7 bases and the V segment lost 4 bases, leaving 8 bases of the junction unmatched. This CDR3 comprises 14 residues. The germline gives CDR1 SEHNR, CDR2 FQNEAQ (reference sequence). CDR3 sequence reads: CASSYGQGVSGYTF. In nucleotides, the CDR3 is TGTGCCAGCAGCTACGGACAGGGAGTTTCTGGCTACACCTTC. The complete variable domain, with remaining parts taken from reference TRBV7-9 and TRBJ1-2, reads DTGVSQNPRHKITKRGQNVTFRCDPISEHNRLYWYRQTLGQGPEFLTYFQNEAQLEKSRLLSDRFSAERPKGSFSTLEIQRTEQGDSAMYLCASSYGQGVSGYTFGSGTRLTVV.

The chain has TRBV21-1 and TRBJ2-2; the D segment call TRBD2 is taken from the table without a DNA check. TRBV21-1 is a recognized pseudogene. This CDR3 comprises 14 residues. Here the CDR3 DNA reads TGTGCCAGCACACCTGGTCTAGCTCCCGGGGAGCTGTTTTTT. Encoded protein: CASTPGLAPGELFF.

DNA of the CDR3: TGCGCCAGCAGCCAGCCTTCAGGGGGCGCGAGGAAGACTGAAGCTTTCTTT. Its translation is CASSQPSGGARKTEAFF. J is TRBJ1-1 and V is TRBV4-1; 8 bases are a match to TRBD1. Germline V gene data show CDR1 as MGHRA and CDR2 as YSYEKL. The CDR3 runs to 17 residues. Losses at the gene ends were 3 bases for V and 5 bases for J; bases not matched to a gene: 14.

The chain recombines TRBV5-8 with TRBJ2-1; D may be TRBD2 (6 bases). V was pared by 7 bases and J by 5 bases, with 10 bases between. This CDR3 is 12 amino acids long. Germline CDR1 and CDR2: SGHTS and YDEGEE. The chain's CDR3 is CASRWGDNEQFF. CDR3 in DNA: TGTGCCAGCCGGTGGGGGGACAATGAGCAGTTCTTC.

The CDR3 nucleotides read TGCGCCAGCAGGGACTTCGGGGCGATTTATGGCTACACCTTC. Its translation is CASRDFGAIYGYTF. The V and J genes are TRBV4-1 and TRBJ1-2, with TRBD1 as a possible D gene (5 bases). Germline assignment: CDR1 MGHRA and CDR2 YSYEKL. CDR3 length: 14 residues. The V gene lost 6 bases and the J gene lost 5 bases, with 16 bases spanning the gap.

This chain uses TRBV11-3 with TRBJ2-7; TRBD2 is a possible D gene (6 bases). V was clipped by 5 bases and J by 5 bases, with 13 bases between them. The CDR3 spans 13 residues. CDR1 and CDR2 from the germline V gene are SGHNT and YENEEA. The CDR3 reads CASSVLASDEQYF. In DNA form, the CDR3 reads TGTGCCAGCAGCGTGTTAGCTAGCGACGAGCAGTACTTC.

The J gene is TRBJ2-1, the V gene TRBV6-1; D gene uncertain. The CDR3 contains 16 residues. Germline V gene lookup returns CDR1 MNHNS and CDR2 SASEGT. The germline V and J ends were trimmed by 2 bases and 6 bases, with 17 bases remaining between them. The CDR3 DNA sequence: TGTGCCAGCAGTGAACGGTTGCTTAGGTCCGGCAATGAGCAGTTCTTC. This sequence encodes CASSERLLRSGNEQFF.

V and J are TRBV5-5 and TRBJ2-3; D not certain. The CDR3 contains 12 residues. V lost 2 bases to trimming and J lost 6 bases, with 7 bases between them. Germline CDR1 and CDR2: SGHKS and YYEKEE (reference sequence). CDR3 amino acids: CASSFDGDTQYF. The CDR3 nucleotides are TGTGCCAGCAGCTTCGACGGTGATACGCAGTATTTT.

The CDR3, as DNA: TGTGCCAGCAGTTTTACCTGGAGTATGGGACTAGCGTCCTACAATGAGCAGTTCTTC. It translates to CASSFTWSMGLASYNEQFF. This chain connects TRBV28 to TRBJ2-1; 10 positions match TRBD2. The ends lost 3 bases at V and 1 base at J; junction bases unmatched: 12. From germline, CDR1 is MDHEN and CDR2 SYDVKM. The CDR3 totals 19 residues.

The chain has TRBV30 and TRBJ1-1; D is unclear. Trimming removed 0 bases at V and 3 bases at J, with 8 bases between. The V gene's germline CDR1 is GTSNPN and CDR2 SVGIG (reference sequence). CDR3 length equals 13 residues. This CDR3 is CAWSVFRYTEAFF. CDR3 bases: TGTGCCTGGAGTGTCTTCAGGTACACTGAAGCTTTCTTT.

The rearrangement links TRBV19 to TRBJ2-3; the match to TRBD2 covers 7 bases. The CDR3 runs 13 residues. Germline trimming cut 9 bases from V and 5 bases from J; bases unmatched to any gene: 8. The germline CDR1 and CDR2 sequences are LNHDA and SQIVND (reference sequence). CDR3 coding DNA: TGTGCCAGCGCGCCTAGCGGAGGAGATACGCAGTATTTT. It encodes CASAPSGGDTQYF.

The CDR3, as DNA: TGTGCCAGCAGCTTAGTACTAGCGGGGGGGCGAGATACGCAGTATTTT. Its translation: CASSLVLAGGRDTQYF. The chain combines TRBV7-8 with TRBJ2-3; 13 bases are a match to TRBD2. The CDR3 extends over 16 amino acids. The ends lost 1 base at V and 5 bases at J; junction bases unmatched: 3. Germline V gene lookup returns CDR1 SGHVS and CDR2 FQNEAQ. Combining the CDR3 with reference TRBV7-8 and TRBJ2-3 gives the whole variable domain GAGVSQSPRYKVAKRGQDVALRCDPISGHVSLFWYQQALGQGPEFLTYFQNEAQLDKSGLPSDRFFAERPEGSVSTLKIQRTQQEDSAVYLCASSLVLAGGRDTQYFGPGTRLTVL.

This clone turned up a few times. The chain joins TRBV5-6 to TRBJ2-6; D is ambiguous. Trimming shortened V by 6 bases and J by 1 base, and 11 bases separated the two germline ends. Germline-derived CDR1 and CDR2 are SGHDT and YYEEEE. The CDR3 runs to 15 residues. This chain's CDR3 is CASKLVASGANVLTF. DNA of the CDR3: TGTGCCAGCAAACTCGTGGCGTCTGGGGCCAACGTCCTGACTTTC.

A word on this clone: This may arise from a read error, as a much more abundant clone is one base away. In nucleotides, the CDR3 is TGTGCCAGCAGCTTAACGGGGGGCACTGAAGCTTTCTTT. Amino acid sequence: CASSLTGGTEAFF. The chain employs TRBV7-9 and TRBJ1-1; D may be TRBD1 (5 bases). Trimming left V 2 bases short and J 4 bases short, with 8 bases between. CDR1 is SEHNR, CDR2 FQNEAQ, per germline (reference sequence). The CDR3 loop spans 13 amino acids.